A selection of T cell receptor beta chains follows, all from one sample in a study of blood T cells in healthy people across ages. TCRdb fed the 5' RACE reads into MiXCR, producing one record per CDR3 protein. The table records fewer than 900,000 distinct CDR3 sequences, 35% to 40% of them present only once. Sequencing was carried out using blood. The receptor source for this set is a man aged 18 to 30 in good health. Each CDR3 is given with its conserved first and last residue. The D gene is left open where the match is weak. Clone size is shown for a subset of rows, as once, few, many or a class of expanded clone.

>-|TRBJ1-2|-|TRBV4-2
TGTGCCAGCAGCCAGGTAGAGATGCTGGAGGGCTACACCTTC
CASSQVEMLEGYTF
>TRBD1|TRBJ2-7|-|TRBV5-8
TGTGCCAGCAGCCGAGGACAGGCCTCCTACAATGAGCAGTACTTC
CASSRGQASYNEQYF
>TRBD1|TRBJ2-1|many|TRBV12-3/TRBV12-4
TGTGCCAGCAGTCCTAGAGGGACAGAATACAATGAGCAGTTCTTC
CASSPRGTEYNEQFF
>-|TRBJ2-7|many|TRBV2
TGTGCCAGCAGGGGAGGGGGACAGAAGTCCTACGAGCAGTACTTC
CASRGGGQKSYEQYF
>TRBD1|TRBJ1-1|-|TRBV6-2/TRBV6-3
TGTGCCAGCAGACAACAGGGGTACACTGAAGCTTTCTTT
CASRQQGYTEAFF
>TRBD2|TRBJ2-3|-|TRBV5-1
TGCGCCAGCAGCCTACCATGGGGGTCTAGCGGGGGCCGAAGCACAGATACGCAGTATTTT
CASSLPWGSSGGRSTDTQYF
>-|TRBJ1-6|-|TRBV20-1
TGCAGTGCTAGGGGGGCACCAAATTCACCCCTCCACTTT
CSARGAPNSPLHF
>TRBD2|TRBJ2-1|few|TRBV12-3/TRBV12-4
TGTGCCAGCAGTTTTGGGGCGGGGGGGTCTGATAAGTTCTTC
CASSFGAGGSDKFF
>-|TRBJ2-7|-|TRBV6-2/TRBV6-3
TGTGCCAGCACCGAACGAGGGGGTGCCGGGTACGAGCAGTACTTC
CASTERGGAGYEQYF
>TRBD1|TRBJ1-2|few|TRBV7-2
TGTGCCAGCAGCCAGGGACAGGGAATTGGCTACACCTTC
CASSQGQGIGYTF